This T cell receptor (beta chain) stems from a study of T cells after yellow fever vaccination. One entry per CDR3 protein results from TCRdb running MiXCR on the 5' RACE reads. The data show 27,000 or so distinct CDR3 sequences, roughly 4.7% seen once. Study-level results: Faster peaking, at day 5 versus 15, marked a secondary response that was weaker. The study noted that FACS-sorted repertoires could contain abundant clonotypes contaminating from the bulk population.

V was clipped by 0 bases and J by 1 base, with 10 bases between them. Per germline, CDR1 SGHRS and CDR2 YFSETQ. The CDR3 length is 15 residues. This clonotype was recorded many times. Sequenced here: PBMCs, either bulk or a sorted T-cell subset (CD4+, CD8+, memory, or dextramer-sorted; not recorded which), sampled on the day of the yellow fever booster vaccination. This receptor was obtained from a man younger than 35 who received the YFV17D yellow fever vaccine. This sequence joins TRBV5-1 and TRBJ1-1, with a tentative D call TRBD1 (6 bases). In DNA form, the CDR3 reads TGCGCCAGCAGCTTGGAGCCAGGGGCGAACACTGAAGCTTTCTTT. Residues: CASSLEPGANTEAFF.